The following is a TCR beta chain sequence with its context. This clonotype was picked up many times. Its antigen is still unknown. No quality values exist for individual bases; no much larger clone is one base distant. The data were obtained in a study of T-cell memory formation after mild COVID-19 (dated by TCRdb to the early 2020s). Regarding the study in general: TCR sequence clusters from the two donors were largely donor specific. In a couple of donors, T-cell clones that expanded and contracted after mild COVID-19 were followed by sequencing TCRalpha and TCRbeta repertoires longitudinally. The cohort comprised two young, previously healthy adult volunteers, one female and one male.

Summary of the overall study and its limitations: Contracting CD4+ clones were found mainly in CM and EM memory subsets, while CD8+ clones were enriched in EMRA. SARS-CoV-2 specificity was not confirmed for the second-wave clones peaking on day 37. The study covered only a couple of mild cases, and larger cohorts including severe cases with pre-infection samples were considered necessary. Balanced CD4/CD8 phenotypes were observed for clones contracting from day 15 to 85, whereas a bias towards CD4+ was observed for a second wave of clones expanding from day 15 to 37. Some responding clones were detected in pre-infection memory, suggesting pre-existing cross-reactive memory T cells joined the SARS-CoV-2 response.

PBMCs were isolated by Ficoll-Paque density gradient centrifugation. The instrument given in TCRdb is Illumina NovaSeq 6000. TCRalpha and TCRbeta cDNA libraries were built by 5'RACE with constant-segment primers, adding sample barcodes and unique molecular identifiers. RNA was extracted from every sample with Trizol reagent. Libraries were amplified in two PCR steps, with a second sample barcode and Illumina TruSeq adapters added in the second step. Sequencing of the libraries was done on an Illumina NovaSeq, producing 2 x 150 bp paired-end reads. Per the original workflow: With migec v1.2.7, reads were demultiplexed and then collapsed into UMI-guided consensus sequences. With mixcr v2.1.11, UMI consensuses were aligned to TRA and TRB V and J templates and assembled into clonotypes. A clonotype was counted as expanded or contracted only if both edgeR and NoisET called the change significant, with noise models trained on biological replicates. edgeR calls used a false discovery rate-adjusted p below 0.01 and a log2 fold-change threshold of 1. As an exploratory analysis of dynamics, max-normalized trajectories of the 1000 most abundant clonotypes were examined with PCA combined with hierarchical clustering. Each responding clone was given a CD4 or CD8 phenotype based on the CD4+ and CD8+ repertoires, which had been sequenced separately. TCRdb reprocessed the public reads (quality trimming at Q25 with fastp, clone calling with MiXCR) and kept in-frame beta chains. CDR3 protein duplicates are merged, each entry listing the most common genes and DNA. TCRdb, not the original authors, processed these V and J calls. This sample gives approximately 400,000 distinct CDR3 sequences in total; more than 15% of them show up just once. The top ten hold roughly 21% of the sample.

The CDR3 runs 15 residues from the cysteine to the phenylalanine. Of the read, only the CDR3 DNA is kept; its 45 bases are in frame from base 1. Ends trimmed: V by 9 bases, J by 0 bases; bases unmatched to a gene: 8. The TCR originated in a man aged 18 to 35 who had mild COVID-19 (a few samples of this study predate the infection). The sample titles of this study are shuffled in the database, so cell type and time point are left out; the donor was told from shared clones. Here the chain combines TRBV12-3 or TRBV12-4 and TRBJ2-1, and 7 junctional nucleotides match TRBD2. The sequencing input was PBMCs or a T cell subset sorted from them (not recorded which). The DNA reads TGTGCCAGTCTAAGCGGGGATAGCTCCTACAATGAGCAGTTCTTC. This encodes CASLSGDSSYNEQFF.